Following are 30 T cell receptor beta chains from one sample sequenced in a study of blood T cell repertoires in COVID-19. Produced via immunoSEQ multiplex PCR; TCRdb's table is partial and in-frame only. Seen here are roughly 77,000 clones, over 60% observed once, and the top ten hold under 15%. Sequences were obtained from peripheral blood. These receptors originate from a man aged 55 to 69 with COVID-19, enrolled during active disease.

The chain recombines TRBV6-5 with TRBJ2-7; 14 bases map to TRBD2. This CDR3 contains 14 residues. V shed 5 bases and J 9 bases; nucleotides not matched to a gene: 6. Germline values: CDR1 MNHEY, CDR2 SVGAGI. CDR3 loop: CASSKPGLAGGQYF. The DNA of the CDR3 is TGTGCCAGCAGTAAACCAGGACTAGCGGGAGGGCAGTACTTC.

The genes are TRBV2 and TRBJ2-1; 10 bases map to TRBD2. From germline, CDR1 is SNHLY and CDR2 FYNNEI. Losses at the gene ends were 6 bases for V and 0 bases for J; bases not matched to a gene: 5. The CDR3 is made up of 16 amino acids. The CDR3 DNA is TGTGCCAGCAGGATTAGCGGGAGGAGCTCCTACAATGAGCAGTTCTTC. Its protein is CASRISGRSSYNEQFF.

V usage is TRBV7-2 and J usage is TRBJ2-3; 8 bases align to TRBD2. Germline values: CDR1 SGHTA, CDR2 FQGNSA. The CDR3 is 16 residues long. The V gene end was trimmed by 5 bases and the J gene end by 1 base; junction bases not matched to a gene: 8. DNA of the CDR3: TGTGCCAGCAGCCAGAGACTAGCGATCGGCACAGATACGCAGTATTTT. Translation gives CASSQRLAIGTDTQYF. The complete variable domain, with remaining parts taken from reference TRBV7-2 and TRBJ2-3, reads GAGVSQSPSNKVTEKGKDVELRCDPISGHTALYWYRQSLGQGLEFLIYFQGNSAPDKSGLPSDRFSAERTGGSVSTLTIQRTQQEDSAVYLCASSQRLAIGTDTQYFGPGTRLTVL.

This sequence joins TRBV12-5 and TRBJ1-6; unclear D gene. Per the germline V gene, CDR1 is LGHNT and CDR2 is FRNRAP. Between the trimmed V and J ends, which lost 2 bases and 5 bases, there was a span of 7 bases. The CDR3 sequence is 14 residues long. The CDR3 DNA reads as TGTGCTAGTGGTTTGAAAGCGAATAATTCACCCCTCCACTTT. It translates to CASGLKANNSPLHF.

The rearrangement joins TRBV11-3 to TRBJ1-2; 8 bases match TRBD1. Germline CDR1 is SGHNT and CDR2 is YENEEA. V lost 1 base to trimming and J lost 7 bases; unmatched junction nucleotides: 8. The CDR3 is 15 amino acids. The DNA of the CDR3 is TGTGCCAGCAGCTTAGCCCAGGGGGCGCGTTCTGGCTACACCTTC. Encoded protein: CASSLAQGARSGYTF.

The chain joins TRBV9 to TRBJ2-1; TRBD2 might be the D (6 bases). CDR3 length: 12 amino acids. CDR1 and CDR2 (germline): SGDLS, YYNGEE. Trimming took off 3 bases at V and 8 bases at J, with 9 bases between the two ends. The DNA of the CDR3 is TGTGCCAGCAGCGGGAGGGCAGATGAGCAGTTCTTC. It specifies CASSGRADEQFF.

This chain connects TRBV27 to TRBJ2-7; TRBD1 might be the D (6 bases). The CDR3 consists of 14 residues. Trimming took off 6 bases at V and 3 bases at J, with 15 bases between the two ends. Germline V gene lookup returns CDR1 MNHEY and CDR2 SMNVEV (reference sequence). In nucleotides, the CDR3 is TGTGCCAGCAGAAGATCCGGACAGTTCTACGAGCAGTACTTC. Translated, it gives CASRRSGQFYEQYF.

The chain's CDR3 is CAWGPLTGAQYGYTF. CDR3 in DNA: TGTGCCTGGGGACCACTGACAGGCGCTCAATATGGCTACACCTTC. V and J are TRBV30 and TRBJ1-2, with D possibly TRBD1 on 6 matching bases. V lost 5 bases and J lost 5, with 21 bases in between. CDR1 GTSNPN and CDR2 SVGIG come from the germline V gene (reference sequence). This CDR3 contains 15 residues.

J is TRBJ1-5 and V is TRBV2; a weak D match, TRBD1 (5 bases). Trimming pared 3 bases from V and 6 bases from J, leaving 12 bases between. The length of the CDR3 is 14 residues. From germline, CDR1 is SNHLY and CDR2 FYNNEI. The CDR3 DNA reads as TGTGCCAGCAGTGATGACAGTCCCCCTCAGCCCCAGCATTTT. This translates into CASSDDSPPQPQHF.

V usage is TRBV28 and J usage is TRBJ1-2, with TRBD1 as a possible D gene (6 bases). The germline gives CDR1 MDHEN, CDR2 SYDVKM. The CDR3 loop spans 14 amino acids. V was shortened by 2 bases and J by 4 bases, with 11 bases between the two germline ends. CDR3 DNA: TGTGCCAGCAGTTTAGGGGGACAAAGCTATGGCTACACCTTC. Its protein product is CASSLGGQSYGYTF.

This clone was seen a few times. The V gene is TRBV10-3, the J gene TRBJ2-1; D perhaps matches TRBD2 (5 bases). The germline CDR1 and CDR2 sequences are ENHRY and SYGVKD. The V gene lost 9 bases and the J gene lost 10 bases, with 10 bases spanning the gap. This CDR3 has 10 amino acids. CDR3 coding DNA: TGTGCCATTGGGAGCCCAGAGCAGTTCTTC. Protein: CAIGSPEQFF.

CDR3 in DNA: TGTGCCAGCAGCTTGAACACATGGAACACTGAAGCTTTCTTT. It encodes CASSLNTWNTEAFF. The chain joins TRBV5-5 to TRBJ1-1; no clear D gene. There are 14 residues in the CDR3. Trimming stripped 1 base from V and 1 base from J, with 8 bases between. Germline assignment: CDR1 SGHKS and CDR2 YYEKEE (reference sequence).

This rearrangement joins TRBV28 to TRBJ1-1; 8 bases line up with TRBD1. The trim removed 3 bases at V and 4 bases at J, leaving 4 bases unmatched. The V gene's germline CDR1 is MDHEN and CDR2 SYDVKM. CDR3 length: 14 residues. CDR3 sequence: CASSLAGGGTEAFF. The CDR3 DNA follows: TGTGCCAGCAGTTTGGCAGGGGGCGGCACTGAAGCTTTCTTT.

By share of the sample, this clone is medium-sized. The chain uses TRBV12-3 or TRBV12-4 and TRBJ2-1; D might be TRBD1 (5 bases). Between the trimmed V and J ends, which lost 3 bases and 7 bases, there was a span of 10 bases. This CDR3 is built from 13 residues. CDR3 sequence (DNA): TGTGCCAGCAGTTTGGGGCAAAAGAATGAGCAGTTCTTC. Its protein product is CASSLGQKNEQFF.

This clone was recorded once. The chain combines TRBV3-1 (or the pseudogene TRBV3-2) with TRBJ2-4, with TRBD1 identical over 8 bases. Germline assignment: CDR1 LGHDT and CDR2 YNNKEL (reference sequence). Trimming at V came to 4 bases and at J to 8 bases, leaving 13 bases not matched to a gene. This CDR3 contains 16 residues. CDR3 in DNA: TGTGCCAGCAGCCCGACGTTGGGGCAGGGGGCTGACATTCAGTACTTC. This gives the protein CASSPTLGQGADIQYF.

The gene calls are TRBV5-4 and TRBJ2-3; D remains unclear. Germline assignment: CDR1 SGHNT and CDR2 YYREEE (reference sequence). V was cut by 2 bases and J by 0 bases, with 4 bases left in between. The CDR3 sequence is 13 residues long. CDR3 sequence reads: CASSLASTDTQYF. The CDR3 coding sequence is TGTGCCAGCAGCTTAGCTAGCACAGATACGCAGTATTTT.

This clone was seen just once. The gene calls are TRBV11-2 and TRBJ2-7; a weak D match, TRBD1 (5 bases). The V and J ends lost 6 bases and 2 bases respectively, with 14 bases between them. CDR3 length equals 14 residues. CDR1 SGHAT and CDR2 FQNNGV come from the germline V gene. The CDR3 spells CASSLPGKPYEQYF. CDR3 sequence (DNA): TGTGCCAGCAGTCTCCCAGGGAAACCCTACGAGCAGTACTTC. Looking up the rest from reference TRBV11-2 and TRBJ2-7 gives the full variable domain: EAGVAQSPRYKIIEKRQSVAFWCNPISGHATLYWYQQILGQGPKLLIQFQNNGVVDDSQLPKDRFSAERLKGVDSTLKIQPAKLEDSAVYLCASSLPGKPYEQYFGPGTRLTVT.

This clone has more than one count but fewer than ten. The gene calls are TRBV6-2 or TRBV6-3 and TRBJ2-1; TRBD2 agrees at 8 bases. The trim removed 0 bases at V and 4 bases at J, leaving 5 bases unmatched. The CDR3 totals 16 residues. Per germline, CDR1 MNHEY and CDR2 SVGEGT. CDR3 in amino acids: CASSYSLREVYNEQFF. The DNA for the CDR3 is TGTGCCAGCAGTTACTCTTTGCGGGAGGTGTACAATGAGCAGTTCTTC.

The V and J genes are TRBV7-2 and TRBJ2-1, with 9 bases lining up with TRBD2. The germline V gene encodes CDR1 SGHTA and CDR2 FQGNSA. The ends lost 4 bases at V and 6 bases at J; junction bases unmatched: 10. The CDR3 consists of 16 residues. The CDR3 protein is CASSSPGLASPNEQFF. The CDR3 nucleotides are TGTGCCAGCAGCTCCCCCGGACTAGCGTCCCCCAATGAGCAGTTCTTC.

The chain combines TRBV12-3 or TRBV12-4 with TRBJ2-2, with D maybe TRBD2 (6 bases). Trimming pared 8 bases from V and 6 bases from J, leaving 7 bases between. The CDR3 is made up of 11 amino acids. CDR3 sequence: CASGGAGELFF. The DNA of the CDR3 is TGTGCCAGCGGAGGGGCCGGGGAGCTGTTTTTT.

This chain links TRBV3-1 (or the pseudogene TRBV3-2) with TRBJ1-4, with 7 bases lining up with TRBD1. The trim removed 5 bases at V and 4 bases at J, leaving 4 bases unmatched. The CDR3 runs 14 residues. Germline CDR1 LGHDT, CDR2 YNNKEL (reference sequence). DNA for the CDR3: TGTGCCAGCAGCAGACAGGGAAATAATGAAAAACTGTTTTTT. It codes for CASSRQGNNEKLFF.

In its sample, this clone is medium-sized. This rearrangement joins TRBV30 to TRBJ1-1; D call uncertain. The CDR3 covers 13 residues. Germline values: CDR1 GTSNPN, CDR2 SVGIG (reference sequence). V was clipped by 3 bases and J by 1 base, with 9 bases between them. The CDR3 region has the DNA TGTGCCTGGAGGCGACATAAGAACACTGAAGCTTTCTTT. It yields the protein CAWRRHKNTEAFF.

The J gene is TRBJ2-7, the V gene TRBV27; TRBD2 matches 9 bases. Germline V gene lookup returns CDR1 MNHEY and CDR2 SMNVEV (reference sequence). V was pared by 4 bases and J by 4 bases, with 14 bases of the junction left unmatched. The CDR3 spans 17 residues. CDR3 amino acids: CASSSHQLAGIGYEQYF. The CDR3 nucleotides read TGTGCCAGCAGTTCCCACCAGCTAGCGGGGATAGGGTACGAGCAGTACTTC.

This clone has a handful of counts. The chain combines TRBV7-3 with TRBJ2-7, with 7 positions matching TRBD1. J was trimmed by 4 bases and V by 0 bases; bases with no gene match: 3. Germline V gene data show CDR1 as SGHTA and CDR2 as FQGTGA. This CDR3 region has 14 residues. CDR3 sequence reads: CASSLTRQGYEQYF. CDR3 DNA sequence: TGTGCCAGCAGCTTAACGCGACAGGGTTACGAGCAGTACTTC.

The gene calls are TRBV4-2 and TRBJ1-2, with D uncertain. The CDR3 totals 15 residues. V was pared by 0 bases and J by 1 base, with 9 bases between. CDR1 and CDR2 from the germline V gene are LGHNA and YNFKEQ. The CDR3 loop reads CASSQDPRYNYGYTF. CDR3 DNA: TGTGCCAGCAGCCAAGATCCTCGCTATAACTATGGCTACACCTTC.

This chain connects TRBV27 to TRBJ1-2, with D perhaps TRBD1 (6 bases). The CDR3 extends over 16 amino acids. With 7 bases removed from V and 4 bases from J, the gap between germline ends came to 22 bases. Germline-derived CDR1 and CDR2 are MNHEY and SMNVEV (reference sequence). The CDR3 DNA follows: TGTGCCAGCATCCCTTCCCCAGGGGCCAAAGGCTATGGCTACACCTTC. This sequence encodes CASIPSPGAKGYGYTF.

This clone was observed a few times. The J gene is TRBJ1-1, the V gene TRBV6-5; D is ambiguous. The CDR3 loop spans 10 amino acids. The V gene lost 8 bases and the J gene lost 2 bases, with 3 bases spanning the gap. Germline values: CDR1 MNHEY, CDR2 SVGAGI. CDR3 bases: TGTGCCAGCTCAAACACTGAAGCTTTCTTT. Its translation: CASSNTEAFF.

This chain connects TRBV5-1 to TRBJ2-5; 11 bases match TRBD2. The germline V gene has CDR1 SGHRS and CDR2 YFSETQ. This CDR3 is built from 16 residues. V lost 2 bases and J lost 4; bases outside the gene matches: 7. For the CDR3, the DNA is TGCGCCAGCAGCTTAGGTAGCGGGAGGGCCGGAGAGACCCAGTACTTC. Encoded protein: CASSLGSGRAGETQYF.

This clone was detected a few times. The rearrangement joins TRBV18 to TRBJ1-1, with D hard to call. Germline CDR1 is KGHSH and CDR2 is LQKENI. This CDR3 spans 12 amino acids. V lost 11 bases and J 4 bases, leaving 14 bases between the germline ends. Here the CDR3 reads CASSVSSTEAFF. CDR3 nucleotides: TGTGCCTCCTCCGTCTCCTCCACTGAAGCTTTCTTT.

This clone was recorded a few times. This rearrangement joins TRBV6-5 to TRBJ2-3, with 8 bases identical to TRBD2. The CDR3 spans 13 residues. V lost 10 bases, J lost 0 bases, and 3 bases stayed unmatched. The germline CDR1 and CDR2 sequences are MNHEY and SVGAGI. DNA for the CDR3: TGTGCCACTAGCGGGCCTAGCACAGATACGCAGTATTTT. Protein: CATSGPSTDTQYF.